This entry lists 3 T cell receptor beta chains sequenced from one sample in a study of blood T cell repertoires in COVID-19. Sequencing was performed with immunoSEQ multiplex PCR; in TCRdb, only in-frame clones are kept and a portion is missing. The data hold fewer than 400,000 clones, with 70% to 90% observed a single time. The sequenced sample was peripheral blood. The receptors originated from a human donor in a cohort sampled during active COVID-19.

The J gene is TRBJ2-3, the V gene TRBV2, with D possibly TRBD2 on 6 matching bases. The germline CDR1 and CDR2 sequences are SNHLY and FYNNEI. Trimming removed 7 bases from V and 2 bases from J, with 13 bases in between. The CDR3 extends over 14 amino acids. The CDR3 spells CASKREWATDTQYF. The CDR3 DNA reads TGTGCCAGCAAACGGGAGTGGGCCACAGATACGCAGTATTTT.

This chain links TRBV19 with TRBJ2-3; TRBD2 matches 7 bases. Germline V gene lookup returns CDR1 LNHDA and CDR2 SQIVND (reference sequence). The CDR3 spans 15 residues. Losses at the gene ends were 4 bases for V and 4 bases for J; bases not matched to a gene: 8. The CDR3 is CASSSPWGGADTQYF. CDR3 in DNA: TGTGCCAGTAGTAGTCCATGGGGGGGTGCAGATACGCAGTATTTT. Full variable domain (remainder filled in from reference TRBV19 and TRBJ2-3): DGGITQSPKYLFRKEGQNVTLSCEQNLNHDAMYWYRQDPGQGLRLIYYSQIVNDFQKGDIAEGYSVSREKKESFPLTVTSAQKNPTAFYLCASSSPWGGADTQYFGPGTRLTVL.

The V call is TRBV11-2, the J call TRBJ2-7, with D tentatively TRBD2 (6 bases). CDR1 is SGHAT, CDR2 FQNNGV, per germline. Trimming left V 5 bases short and J 2 bases short, with 13 bases between. The CDR3 length is 14 residues. In DNA form, the CDR3 reads TGTGCCAGCAGCAGCCCCGGAGGGGCCTACGAGCAGTACTTC. Translation gives CASSSPGGAYEQYF. Looking up the rest from reference TRBV11-2 and TRBJ2-7 gives the full variable domain: EAGVAQSPRYKIIEKRQSVAFWCNPISGHATLYWYQQILGQGPKLLIQFQNNGVVDDSQLPKDRFSAERLKGVDSTLKIQPAKLEDSAVYLCASSSPGGAYEQYFGPGTRLTVT.